Listed here are 24 T cell receptor beta chains from one sample, sequenced in a study of T cell repertoires in cytomegalovirus infection. TCRdb reprocessed the reads with MiXCR, giving one entry per CDR3 protein. There are more than 150,000 distinct CDR3 sequences in the sample; approximately 19% occur only once, and around 2.7% lies in the top ten. Sequencing input: PBMCs. The source of these receptors is a human donor in good health (CMV status not recorded). Some clones in this sample may be carry-over from other donors' samples.

This clonotype was detected many times. V gene TRBV28 combines with J gene TRBJ1-5; D is possibly TRBD1 (5 bases). The CDR3 covers 12 residues. Germline CDR1 is MDHEN and CDR2 is SYDVKM. The V gene lost 7 bases and the J gene lost 9 bases, with 13 bases spanning the gap. The CDR3 region has the DNA TGTGCCAGCACCCTCCCGAGGGGGCCCCAGCATTTT. Its protein is CASTLPRGPQHF.

The rearrangement links TRBV20-1 to TRBJ1-5; perhaps TRBD1 as D (6 bases). Germline-derived CDR1 and CDR2 are DFQATT and SNEGSKA (reference sequence). Trimming took 5 bases from V and 4 from J, leaving 12 bases between them. The CDR3 totals 13 residues. CDR3 protein: CSALDRKNQPQHF. DNA for the CDR3: TGCAGTGCTTTGGACAGAAAGAATCAGCCCCAGCATTTT.

The DNA of the CDR3 is TGTGCCAGCAGTTCGACTAGTTACTCCGAGGAGCTGTTTTTT. The encoded protein is CASSSTSYSEELFF. The chain carries TRBV12-3 or TRBV12-4 and TRBJ2-2; perhaps TRBD2 as D (6 bases). The CDR3 consists of 14 residues. Trimming left V 4 bases short and J 10 bases short, with 16 bases between.

The chain carries TRBV18 and TRBJ2-6; 7 bases align to TRBD2. The ends lost 5 bases at V and 0 bases at J; junction bases unmatched: 4. Germline V CDR1 and CDR2: KGHSH, LQKENI. This CDR3 has 16 amino acids. This CDR3 is CASSSTSSSGANVLTF. The CDR3 DNA reads TGTGCCAGCTCATCGACTAGCAGCTCTGGGGCCAACGTCCTGACTTTC.

At least ten counts were recorded for this clonotype. This chain joins TRBV7-9 and TRBJ2-7, with 7 nucleotides matching TRBD2. With V trimmed by 4 bases and J by 4 bases, 10 bases remained unmatched. Germline loops: CDR1 SEHNR, CDR2 FQNEAQ (reference sequence). CDR3 length equals 15 residues. This CDR3 reads CASSYPGGVDYEQYF. In DNA form, the CDR3 reads TGTGCCAGCAGCTACCCGGGAGGCGTTGATTACGAGCAGTACTTC.

There are a few counts of this clonotype. Here the CDR3 DNA reads TGTGCCAGCAGCTTAGAATTGGGCCAGCCCCAGCATTTT. It codes for CASSLELGQPQHF. This chain links TRBV7-9 with TRBJ1-5, with D uncertain. The germline gives CDR1 SEHNR, CDR2 FQNEAQ (reference sequence). The CDR3 covers 13 residues. Deletions cut 1 base from V and 7 bases from J, with 8 bases between.

This clonotype appeared many times. The V gene is TRBV11-2, the J gene TRBJ1-6, with D tentatively TRBD1 (6 bases). The CDR3 runs to 15 residues. V was shortened by 0 bases and J by 6 bases, with 9 bases between the two germline ends. Germline V CDR1 and CDR2: SGHAT, FQNNGV. CDR3 residues: CASSLDGGSNSPLHF. CDR3 nucleotides: TGTGCCAGCAGCTTAGATGGGGGCAGTAATTCACCCCTCCACTTT.

This clonotype was recorded a few times. This chain uses TRBV7-6 with TRBJ1-1; 8 bases are shared with TRBD1. V lost 6 bases to trimming and J lost 9 bases; unmatched junction nucleotides: 9. CDR3 length equals 13 residues. The V gene's germline CDR1 is SGHVS and CDR2 FNYEAQ. CDR3 amino acids: CASRKQGVPQAFF. CDR3 DNA sequence: TGTGCCAGCAGAAAACAGGGGGTTCCGCAAGCTTTCTTT.

The chain links TRBV20-1 to TRBJ2-3; 8 bases match TRBD1. There are 14 residues in the CDR3. V lost 6 bases, J lost 9 bases, and 14 bases stayed unmatched. Germline V CDR1 and CDR2: DFQATT, SNEGSKA (reference sequence). CDR3 sequence (DNA): TGCAGTGCGCGGAGGGACAGGTCCGCCGGAACGCAGTATTTT. As protein: CSARRDRSAGTQYF.

This clonotype was detected ten times or more. V is TRBV28 and J is TRBJ2-3, with 11 bases fitting TRBD2. J lost 2 bases, V lost 11 bases, and 6 bases had no gene match. This CDR3 region has 14 residues. Germline V gene lookup returns CDR1 MDHEN and CDR2 SYDVKM. CDR3 protein: CAGGTSGTTDTQYF. The DNA of the CDR3 is TGTGCCGGGGGGACTAGCGGAACCACAGATACGCAGTATTTT.

This sequence joins TRBV7-2 and TRBJ1-6; maybe TRBD1 (6 bases). CDR1 is SGHTA, CDR2 FQGNSA, per germline. This CDR3 spans 18 amino acids. V was cut by 2 bases and J by 2 bases, with 16 bases left in between. The CDR3 DNA reads as TGTGCCAGCAGCTTACAAGGGTCATGGGACACCTATAATTCACCCCTCCACTTT. Amino acid sequence: CASSLQGSWDTYNSPLHF.

V usage is TRBV7-2 and J usage is TRBJ2-3; D perhaps matches TRBD2 (6 bases). The CDR3 runs 16 residues. Trimming removed 2 bases at V and 5 bases at J, with 17 bases between. Germline-derived CDR1 and CDR2 are SGHTA and FQGNSA. CDR3 sequence (DNA): TGTGCCAGCAGCTTAAGGAGGGGTGTAAGTGGAGATACGCAGTATTTT. Amino acids: CASSLRRGVSGDTQYF.

In its sample, this clonotype was seen many times. This chain links TRBV11-2 with TRBJ2-7, with D perhaps matching TRBD2 (6 bases). The CDR3 is 14 amino acids. V lost 5 bases and J 2 bases, leaving 13 bases between the germline ends. Germline V gene sequence: CDR1 SGHAT, CDR2 FQNNGV. CDR3: CASSRAGPPYEQYF. The CDR3 region has the DNA TGTGCCAGCAGCCGAGCGGGCCCACCCTACGAGCAGTACTTC.

This clonotype occurred many times. The genes are TRBV12-3 or TRBV12-4 and TRBJ1-2; unclear D gene. V lost 6 bases and J 4 bases, leaving 12 bases between the germline ends. The CDR3 totals 13 residues. Here the CDR3 reads CASSSVPGYGYTF. CDR3 in DNA: TGTGCCAGCAGCTCCGTCCCGGGCTATGGCTACACCTTC.

This clonotype occurred many times. The chain uses TRBV6-2 or TRBV6-3 and TRBJ2-1, with 7 nucleotides matching TRBD2. J was trimmed by 6 bases and V by 7 bases; bases with no gene match: 6. The CDR3 extends over 13 amino acids. Germline CDR1 and CDR2: MNHEY and SVGEGT. The CDR3 sequence is CASIRSGGNEQFF. CDR3 in DNA: TGTGCCAGCATCAGATCGGGGGGCAATGAGCAGTTCTTC.

The V gene is TRBV5-4, the J gene TRBJ1-2; 8 nucleotides agree with TRBD1. CDR1 SGHNT and CDR2 YYREEE come from the germline V gene (reference sequence). The CDR3 spans 13 residues. The junction had 4 bases not matched to a gene; V was cut back by 1 base and J by 8 bases. The CDR3 region has the DNA TGTGCCAGCAGCTTGTCAGGGGGCGAAGGCTACACCTTC. Protein product: CASSLSGGEGYTF. Looking up the rest from reference TRBV5-4 and TRBJ1-2 gives the full variable domain: ETGVTQSPTHLIKTRGQQVTLRCSSQSGHNTVSWYQQALGQGPQFIFQYYREEENGRGNFPPRFSGLQFPNYSSELNVNALELDDSALYLCASSLSGGEGYTFGSGTRLTVV.

About this clonotype itself: A read error is likely, as this CDR3 ends without the conserved phenylalanine or tryptophan. The chain couples TRBV11-3 to TRBJ2-2; D is perhaps TRBD1 (6 bases). The germline CDR1 and CDR2 sequences are SGHNT and YENEEA. V lost 5 bases and J 0 bases, leaving 10 bases between the germline ends. The CDR3 is 15 amino acids. The CDR3 protein is CASSEGHANTGELFS. The CDR3 nucleotides read TGTGCCAGCAGCGAGGGACACGCGAACACCGGGGAGCTGTTTTCT.

This clonotype has only a few counts. The chain is built from TRBV15 and TRBJ2-7; D not certain. The germline V gene encodes CDR1 LNHNV and CDR2 YYDKDF (reference sequence). V was pared by 1 base and J by 3 bases, with 7 bases between. This CDR3 is built from 13 residues. This CDR3 is CATSRGLLYEQYF. CDR3 in DNA: TGTGCCACCAGCAGAGGACTCCTCTACGAGCAGTACTTC.

At least ten counts were recorded for this clonotype. The chain combines TRBV28 with TRBJ2-5; 7 bases fit TRBD2. The germline V gene encodes CDR1 MDHEN and CDR2 SYDVKM. V was clipped by 7 bases and J by 4 bases; unmatched bases: 6. CDR3 length equals 13 residues. The CDR3 spells CASKEGGSETQYF. The CDR3 nucleotides are TGTGCCAGCAAGGAGGGAGGGTCAGAGACCCAGTACTTC.

This clonotype was picked up a small number of times. This chain connects TRBV6-6 to TRBJ1-5; possible D gene TRBD1, 6 bases. Germline V gives CDR1 MNHNY, CDR2 SVGAGI (reference sequence). The V gene lost 5 bases and the J gene lost 6 bases, with 11 bases spanning the gap. This CDR3 region has 13 residues. The CDR3 region has the DNA TGTGCCAGCAGTCTAGGGGGGGCTCAGCCCCAGCATTTT. Translation gives CASSLGGAQPQHF.

The chain has TRBV4-3 and TRBJ2-3; 7 nucleotides align to TRBD2. V was clipped by 1 base and J by 5 bases; unmatched bases: 0. Germline assignment: CDR1 LGHNA and CDR2 YSLEER. This CDR3 region has 13 residues. The CDR3 nucleotides are TGCGCCAGCAGCCAAGGGGAGGGAGATACGCAGTATTTT. It is translated as CASSQGEGDTQYF.

This clonotype was observed a few times. The chain uses TRBV7-9 and TRBJ2-5; 9 bases line up with TRBD2. This CDR3 comprises 16 residues. Germline V gene data show CDR1 as SEHNR and CDR2 as FQNEAQ (reference sequence). Losses at the gene ends were 4 bases for V and 4 bases for J; bases not matched to a gene: 10. CDR3 coding DNA: TGTGCCAGCAGCTCGCCCCGGTGGCGGGAGGGAGAGACCCAGTACTTC. It yields the protein CASSSPRWREGETQYF.

V gene TRBV5-1 combines with J gene TRBJ1-2; the D is unclear. Germline V gene sequence: CDR1 SGHRS, CDR2 YFSETQ. Trimming removed 4 bases from V and 4 bases from J, with 11 bases in between. The CDR3 is 13 amino acids. The CDR3 here is CASSPVQSYGYTF. The CDR3 bases are TGCGCCAGCAGCCCGGTTCAGTCCTATGGCTACACCTTC.

The chain couples TRBV11-1 to TRBJ2-3; unclear D gene. The V gene's germline CDR1 is SGHAT and CDR2 FQDESV (reference sequence). Trimming cost V 4 bases and J 0 bases, with 23 bases left between them. The CDR3 runs to 19 residues. The CDR3 DNA is TGTGCCAGCAGCTCCCGATGGTTGTGGACGGCTTCTAGCACAGATACGCAGTATTTT. Protein sequence: CASSSRWLWTASSTDTQYF.